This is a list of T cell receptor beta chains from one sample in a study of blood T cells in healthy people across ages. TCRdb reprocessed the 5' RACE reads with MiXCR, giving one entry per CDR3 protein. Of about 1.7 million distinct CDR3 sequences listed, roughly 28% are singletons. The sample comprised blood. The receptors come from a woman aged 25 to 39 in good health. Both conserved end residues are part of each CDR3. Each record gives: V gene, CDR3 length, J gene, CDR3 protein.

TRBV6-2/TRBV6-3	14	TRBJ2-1	CASSYFEDHNEQFF
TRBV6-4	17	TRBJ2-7	CASFPPLTQSFSYEQYF
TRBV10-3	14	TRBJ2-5	CAISESWAQETQYF
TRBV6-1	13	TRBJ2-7	CASSGSGIYEQYF
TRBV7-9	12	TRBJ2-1	CASKFSYNEQFF
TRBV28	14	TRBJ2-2	CASSLLGPTGELFF
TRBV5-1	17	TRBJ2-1	CASSFQGGTSETYEQFF
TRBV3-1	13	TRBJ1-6	CASIAGENSPLHF
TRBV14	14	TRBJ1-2	CASSQDPSDRKGTF
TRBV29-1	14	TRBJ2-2	CSVVGLVNTGELFF
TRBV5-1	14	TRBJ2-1	CASSRDSRIDERFF
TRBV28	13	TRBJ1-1	CASSLGGRTEAFF
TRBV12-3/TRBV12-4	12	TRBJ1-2	CAGSLDRGGYTF
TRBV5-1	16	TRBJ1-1	CASSLYRGDGSTEAFF
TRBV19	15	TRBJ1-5	CASSWTGGNNQPQHF
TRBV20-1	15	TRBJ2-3	CSAIRREASTDTQYF
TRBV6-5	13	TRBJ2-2	CASSFRQTGELFF
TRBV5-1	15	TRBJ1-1	CASSFGGGDSTEAFF
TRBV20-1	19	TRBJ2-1	CSARDPSRGGLISYNEQFF
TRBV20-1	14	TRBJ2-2	CSAETSGGDGELFF
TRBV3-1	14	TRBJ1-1	CASSQEGTNTEAFF
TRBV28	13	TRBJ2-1	CASGGGYYNEQFF
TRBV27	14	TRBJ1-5	CASSTGFPGQPQHF
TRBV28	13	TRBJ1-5	CASSSQRTQPQHF